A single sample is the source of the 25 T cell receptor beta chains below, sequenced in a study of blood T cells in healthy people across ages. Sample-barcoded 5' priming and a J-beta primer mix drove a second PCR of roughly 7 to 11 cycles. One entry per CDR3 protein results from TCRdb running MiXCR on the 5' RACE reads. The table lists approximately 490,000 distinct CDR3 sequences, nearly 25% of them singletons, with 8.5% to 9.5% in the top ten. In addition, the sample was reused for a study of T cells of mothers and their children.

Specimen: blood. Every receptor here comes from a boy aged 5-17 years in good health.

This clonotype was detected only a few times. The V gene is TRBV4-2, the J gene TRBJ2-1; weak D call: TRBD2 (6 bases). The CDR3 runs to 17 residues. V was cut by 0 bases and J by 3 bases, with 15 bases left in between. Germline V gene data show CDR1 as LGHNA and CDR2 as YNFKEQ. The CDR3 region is CASSQDYTGEFYNEQFF. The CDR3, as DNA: TGTGCCAGCAGCCAAGATTATACGGGAGAATTCTACAATGAGCAGTTCTTC.

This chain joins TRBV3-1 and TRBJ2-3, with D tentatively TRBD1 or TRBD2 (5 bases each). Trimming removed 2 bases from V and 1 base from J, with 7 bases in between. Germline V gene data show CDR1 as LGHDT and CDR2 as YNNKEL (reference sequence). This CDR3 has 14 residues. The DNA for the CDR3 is TGTGCCAGCAGCCAACGGGACGGCACAGATACGCAGTATTTT. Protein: CASSQRDGTDTQYF.

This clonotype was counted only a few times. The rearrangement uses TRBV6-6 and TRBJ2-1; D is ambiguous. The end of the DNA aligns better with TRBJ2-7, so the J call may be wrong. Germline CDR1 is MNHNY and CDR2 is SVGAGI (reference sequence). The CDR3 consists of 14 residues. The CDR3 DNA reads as TGTGCCAGCAGTTACTCGATCTATCTACACGAGCAGTACTTC. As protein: CASSYSIYLHEQYF.

The CDR3 coding sequence is TGTGCCAGCAGCTTGGTCGCGCGGACGGGGGGCGAAAGTAACTATGGCTACACCTTC. Its translation is CASSLVARTGGESNYGYTF. The V call is TRBV11-2, the J call TRBJ1-2; possibly TRBD1 for D (6 bases). Trimming took 3 bases from V and 1 from J, leaving 24 bases between them. The CDR3 consists of 19 residues. The germline V gene encodes CDR1 SGHAT and CDR2 FQNNGV.

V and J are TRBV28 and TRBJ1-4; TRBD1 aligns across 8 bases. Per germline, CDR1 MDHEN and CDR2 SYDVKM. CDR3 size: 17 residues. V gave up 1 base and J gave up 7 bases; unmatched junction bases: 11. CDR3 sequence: CASSLFSRTGYIEKLFF. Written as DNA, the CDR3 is TGTGCCAGCAGTTTATTCTCCCGGACAGGGTATATTGAAAAACTGTTTTTT. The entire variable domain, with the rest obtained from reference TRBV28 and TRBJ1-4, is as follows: DVKVTQSSRYLVKRTGEKVFLECVQDMDHENMFWYRQDPGLGLRLIYFSYDVKMKEKGDIPEGYSVSREKKERFSLILESASTNQTSMYLCASSLFSRTGYIEKLFFGSGTQLSVL.

CDR3 in amino acids: CASSLTTGLGPRIEQFF. In DNA, the CDR3 is TGTGCCAGCAGCCTTACTACGGGACTGGGGCCGAGGATTGAGCAGTTCTTC. The chain recombines TRBV12-3 or TRBV12-4 with TRBJ2-5, with D tentatively TRBD2 (6 bases). The J call may not be correct, given that the DNA end is closer to TRBJ2-1. This CDR3 is 17 amino acids long.

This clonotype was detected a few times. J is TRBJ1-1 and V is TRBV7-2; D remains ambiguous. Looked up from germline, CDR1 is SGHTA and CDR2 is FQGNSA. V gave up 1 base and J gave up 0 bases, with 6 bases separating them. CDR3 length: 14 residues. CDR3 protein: CASSLGIMNTEAFF. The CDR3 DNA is TGTGCCAGCAGCTTAGGGATAATGAACACTGAAGCTTTCTTT.

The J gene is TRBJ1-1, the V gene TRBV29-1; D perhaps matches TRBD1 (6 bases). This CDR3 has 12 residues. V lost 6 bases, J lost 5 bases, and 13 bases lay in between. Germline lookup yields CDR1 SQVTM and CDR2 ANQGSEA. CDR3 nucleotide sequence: TGCAGCGTCGGAGGGGGTGGGACTGAAGCTTTCTTT. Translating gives CSVGGGGTEAFF.

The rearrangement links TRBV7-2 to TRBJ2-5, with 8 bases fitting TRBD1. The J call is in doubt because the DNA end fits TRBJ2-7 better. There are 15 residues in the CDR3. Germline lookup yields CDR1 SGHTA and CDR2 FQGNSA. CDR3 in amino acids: CASSDRTGLAYEQYF. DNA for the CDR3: TGTGCCAGCAGCGACCGGACAGGGTTGGCCTACGAGCAGTACTTC.

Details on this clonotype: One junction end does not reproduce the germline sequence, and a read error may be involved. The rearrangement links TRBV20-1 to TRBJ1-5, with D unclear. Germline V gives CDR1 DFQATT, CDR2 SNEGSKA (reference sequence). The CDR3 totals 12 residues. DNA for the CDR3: TGCAGTGCCTTCGATGGAAATCGGCCCCAGCATTTT. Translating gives CSAFDGNRPQHF.

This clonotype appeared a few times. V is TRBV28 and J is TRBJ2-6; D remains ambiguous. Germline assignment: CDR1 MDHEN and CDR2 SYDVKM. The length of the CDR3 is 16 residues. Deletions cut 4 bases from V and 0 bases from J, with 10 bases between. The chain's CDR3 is CASSWTANSGANVLTF. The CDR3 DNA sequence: TGTGCCAGCAGTTGGACGGCGAACTCTGGGGCCAACGTCCTGACTTTC.

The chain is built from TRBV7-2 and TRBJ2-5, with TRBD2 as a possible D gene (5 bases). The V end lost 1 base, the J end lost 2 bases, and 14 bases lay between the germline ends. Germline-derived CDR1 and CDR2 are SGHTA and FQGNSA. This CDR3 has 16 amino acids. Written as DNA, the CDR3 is TGTGCCAGCAGCTTAGGCGTCCGGCTAGCTCAAGAGACCCAGTACTTC. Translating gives CASSLGVRLAQETQYF.

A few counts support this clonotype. CDR3 loop: CASSLAGAMDTQYF. The CDR3 coding sequence is TGTGCCAGCAGCTTAGCGGGGGCTATGGATACGCAGTATTTT. The chain combines TRBV7-9 with TRBJ2-3, with D perhaps matching TRBD1 (6 bases). Trimming left V 0 bases short and J 6 bases short, with 10 bases between. The CDR3 length is 14 residues. Germline values: CDR1 SEHNR, CDR2 FQNEAQ (reference sequence).

The CDR3 DNA is TGTGCCAGCAACTCGCGGGGGTTGGGCACAGATACGCAGTATTTT. This gives the protein CASNSRGLGTDTQYF. The chain is built from TRBV11-1 and TRBJ2-3; the match to TRBD2 covers 7 bases. The length of the CDR3 is 15 residues. Germline V lookup: CDR1 SGHAT, CDR2 FQDESV (reference sequence). With V trimmed by 7 bases and J by 1 base, 8 bases remained unmatched.

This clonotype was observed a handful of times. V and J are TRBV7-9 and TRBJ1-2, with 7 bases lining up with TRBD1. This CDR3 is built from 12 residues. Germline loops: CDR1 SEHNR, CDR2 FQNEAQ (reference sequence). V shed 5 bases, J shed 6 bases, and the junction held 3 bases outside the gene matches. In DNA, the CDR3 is TGTGCCAGCAGCCCGACAGGGCATGGCTACACCTTC. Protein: CASSPTGHGYTF.

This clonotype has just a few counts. The DNA of the CDR3 is TGTGCCAGCAGCCCCTCGGGGGGGGCCAAAAACATTCAGTACTTC. This translates into CASSPSGGAKNIQYF. This sequence joins TRBV7-9 and TRBJ2-4, with 8 bases lining up with TRBD2. V gave up 5 bases and J gave up 1 base; unmatched junction bases: 4. Germline CDR1 and CDR2: SEHNR and FQNEAQ (reference sequence). The CDR3 totals 15 residues.

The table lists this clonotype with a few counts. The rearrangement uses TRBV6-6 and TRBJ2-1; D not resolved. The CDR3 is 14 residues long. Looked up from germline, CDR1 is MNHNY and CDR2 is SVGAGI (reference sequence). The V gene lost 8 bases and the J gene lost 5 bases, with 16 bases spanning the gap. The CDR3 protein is CASWWAAKDNEQFF. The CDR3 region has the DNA TGTGCCAGCTGGTGGGCCGCCAAGGACAATGAGCAGTTCTTC.

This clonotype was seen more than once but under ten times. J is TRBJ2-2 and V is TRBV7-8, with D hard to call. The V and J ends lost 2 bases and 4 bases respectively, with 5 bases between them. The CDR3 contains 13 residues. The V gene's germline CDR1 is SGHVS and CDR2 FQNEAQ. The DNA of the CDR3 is TGTGCCAGCAGCTTAACTCCCACCGGGGAGCTGTTTTTT. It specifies CASSLTPTGELFF.

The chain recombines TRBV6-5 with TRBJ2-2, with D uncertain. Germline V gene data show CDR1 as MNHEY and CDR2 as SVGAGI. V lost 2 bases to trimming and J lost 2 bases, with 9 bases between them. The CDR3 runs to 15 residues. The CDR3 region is CASSYQRYNTGELFF. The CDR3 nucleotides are TGTGCCAGCAGTTACCAACGGTACAACACCGGGGAGCTGTTTTTT.

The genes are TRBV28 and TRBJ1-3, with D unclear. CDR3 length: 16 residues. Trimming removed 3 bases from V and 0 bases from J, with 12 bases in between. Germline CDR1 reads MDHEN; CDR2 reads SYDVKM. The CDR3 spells CASSLSFRPSGNTIYF. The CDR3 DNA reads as TGTGCCAGCAGTTTGTCTTTCAGGCCCTCTGGAAACACCATATATTTT.

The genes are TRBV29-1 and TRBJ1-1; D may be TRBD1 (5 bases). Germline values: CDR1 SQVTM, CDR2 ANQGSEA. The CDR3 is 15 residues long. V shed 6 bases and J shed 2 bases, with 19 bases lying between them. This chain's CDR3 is CSVPVSSGGNTEAFF. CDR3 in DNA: TGCAGCGTCCCCGTTAGCAGCGGGGGAAACACTGAAGCTTTCTTT.

The DNA of the CDR3 is TGTGCCAGCCAAACCGGGAGCACTGAAGCTTTCTTT. It translates to CASQTGSTEAFF. This chain links TRBV27 with TRBJ1-1; D is undetermined. V shed 8 bases and J shed 4 bases, with 11 bases lying between them. Germline-derived CDR1 and CDR2 are MNHEY and SMNVEV (reference sequence). The CDR3 runs 12 residues.

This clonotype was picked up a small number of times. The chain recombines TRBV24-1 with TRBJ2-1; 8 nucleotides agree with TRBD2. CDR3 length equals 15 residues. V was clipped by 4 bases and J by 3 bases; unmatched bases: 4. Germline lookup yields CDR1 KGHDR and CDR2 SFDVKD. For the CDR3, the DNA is TGTGCCACCAGTGACGGAGCGGGAGTCTACAATGAGCAGTTCTTC. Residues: CATSDGAGVYNEQFF.

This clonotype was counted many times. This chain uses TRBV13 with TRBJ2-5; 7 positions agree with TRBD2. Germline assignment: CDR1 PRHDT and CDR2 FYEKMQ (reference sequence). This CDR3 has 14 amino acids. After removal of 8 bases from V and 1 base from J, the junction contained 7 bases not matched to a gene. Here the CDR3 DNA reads TGTGCCAGCGGTGGACTAGGGTCCCAAGAGACCCAGTACTTC. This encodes CASGGLGSQETQYF.

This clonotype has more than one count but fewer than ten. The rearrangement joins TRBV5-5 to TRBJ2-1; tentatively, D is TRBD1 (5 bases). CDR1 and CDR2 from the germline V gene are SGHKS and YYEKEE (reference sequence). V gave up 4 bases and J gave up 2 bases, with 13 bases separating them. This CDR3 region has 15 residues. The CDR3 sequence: CASSLREWTYNEQFF. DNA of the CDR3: TGTGCCAGCAGCCTCAGGGAATGGACCTACAATGAGCAGTTCTTC.